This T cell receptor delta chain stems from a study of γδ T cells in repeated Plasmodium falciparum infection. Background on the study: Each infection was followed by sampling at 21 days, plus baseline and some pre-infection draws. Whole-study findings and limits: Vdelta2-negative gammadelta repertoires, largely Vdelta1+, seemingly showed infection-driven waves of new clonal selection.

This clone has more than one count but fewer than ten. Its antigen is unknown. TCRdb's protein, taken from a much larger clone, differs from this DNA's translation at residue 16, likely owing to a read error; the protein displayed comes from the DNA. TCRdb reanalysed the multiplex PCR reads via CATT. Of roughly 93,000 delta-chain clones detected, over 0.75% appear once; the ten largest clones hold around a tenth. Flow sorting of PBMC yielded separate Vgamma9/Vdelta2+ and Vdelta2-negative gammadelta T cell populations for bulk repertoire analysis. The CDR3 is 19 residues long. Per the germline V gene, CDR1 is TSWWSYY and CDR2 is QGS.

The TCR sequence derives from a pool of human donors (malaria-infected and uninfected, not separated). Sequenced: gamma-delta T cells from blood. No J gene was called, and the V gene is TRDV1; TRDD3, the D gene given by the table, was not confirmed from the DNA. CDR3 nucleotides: TGTGCTCTTGGGGATTATTCCTTCTGGGGGATACCAACTACAGCACATCTCTTCTTT. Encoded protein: CALGDYSFWGIPTTAHLFF.